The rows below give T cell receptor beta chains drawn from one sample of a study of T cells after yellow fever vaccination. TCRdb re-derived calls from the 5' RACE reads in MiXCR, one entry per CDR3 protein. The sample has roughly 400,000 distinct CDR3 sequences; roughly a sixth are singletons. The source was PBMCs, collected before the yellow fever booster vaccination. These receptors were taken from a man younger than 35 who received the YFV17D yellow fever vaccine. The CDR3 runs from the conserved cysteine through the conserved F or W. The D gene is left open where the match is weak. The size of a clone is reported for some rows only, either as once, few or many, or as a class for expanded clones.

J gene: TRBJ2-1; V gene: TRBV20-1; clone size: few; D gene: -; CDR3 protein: CSARGTDNEQFF; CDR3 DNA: TGCAGTGCTAGAGGGACGGACAATGAGCAGTTCTTC
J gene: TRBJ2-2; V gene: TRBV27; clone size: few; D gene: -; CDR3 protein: CASSSYKANTGELFF; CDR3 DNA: TGTGCCAGCAGTTCCTACAAGGCGAACACCGGGGAGCTGTTTTTT
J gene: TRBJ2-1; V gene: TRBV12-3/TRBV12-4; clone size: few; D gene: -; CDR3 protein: CASSPGAIDNEQFF; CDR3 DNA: TGTGCCAGCAGTCCAGGGGCTATCGACAATGAGCAGTTCTTC
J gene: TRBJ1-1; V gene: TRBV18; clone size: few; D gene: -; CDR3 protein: CASSVPPGENTEAFF; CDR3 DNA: TGTGCCAGCTCAGTTCCGCCAGGGGAGAACACTGAAGCTTTCTTT
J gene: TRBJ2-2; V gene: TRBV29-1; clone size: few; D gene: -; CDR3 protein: CSGRGQNTGELFF; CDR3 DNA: TGCAGCGGACGTGGACAGAACACCGGGGAGCTGTTTTTT
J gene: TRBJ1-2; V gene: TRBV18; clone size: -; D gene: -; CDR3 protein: CASSPPESNYGYTF; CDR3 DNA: TGTGCCAGCTCACCACCGGAGAGTAACTATGGCTACACCTTC
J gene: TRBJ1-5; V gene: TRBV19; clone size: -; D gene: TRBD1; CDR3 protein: CASSISGTGVLRGQPQHF; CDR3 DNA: TGTGCCAGTAGTATATCCGGGACAGGGGTTCTCCGGGGTCAGCCCCAGCATTTT
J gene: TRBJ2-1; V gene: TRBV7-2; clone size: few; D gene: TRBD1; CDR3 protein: CASSYDRAGYNEQFF; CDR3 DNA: TGTGCCAGCAGCTACGACAGGGCGGGTTACAATGAGCAGTTCTTC
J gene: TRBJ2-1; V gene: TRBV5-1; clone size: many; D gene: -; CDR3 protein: CASSLGQPNNEQFF; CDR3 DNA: TGCGCCAGCAGCTTGGGGCAGCCTAACAATGAGCAGTTCTTC
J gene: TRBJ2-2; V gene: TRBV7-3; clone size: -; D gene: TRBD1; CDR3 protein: CASRTGGQGSGELFF; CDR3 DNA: TGTGCCAGCAGAACCGGGGGACAGGGGTCCGGGGAGCTGTTTTTT
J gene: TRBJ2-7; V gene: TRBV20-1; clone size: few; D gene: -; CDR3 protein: CSATGPDYEQYF; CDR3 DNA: TGCAGTGCCACAGGGCCTGACTACGAGCAGTACTTC
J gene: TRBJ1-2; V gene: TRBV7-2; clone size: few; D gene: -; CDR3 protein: CASRRVPGYGYTF; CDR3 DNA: TGTGCCAGCAGAAGGGTACCAGGTTATGGCTACACCTTC
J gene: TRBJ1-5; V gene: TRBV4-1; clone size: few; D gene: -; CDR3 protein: CASSQVEGMGNQPQHF; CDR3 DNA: TGCGCCAGCAGCCAAGTTGAGGGAATGGGCAATCAGCCCCAGCATTTT
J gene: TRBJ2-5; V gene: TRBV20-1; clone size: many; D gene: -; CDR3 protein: CSARKGGTSKETQYF; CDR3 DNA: TGCAGTGCCCGAAAAGGCGGAACTAGTAAAGAGACCCAGTACTTC
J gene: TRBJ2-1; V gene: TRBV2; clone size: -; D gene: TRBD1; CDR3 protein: CASLGQGDSEQFF; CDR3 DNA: TGTGCCAGCCTAGGACAGGGGGATAGTGAGCAGTTCTTC
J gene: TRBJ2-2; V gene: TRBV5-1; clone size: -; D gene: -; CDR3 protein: CASSLASGGPGELFF; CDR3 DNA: TGCGCCAGCAGCTTGGCCTCAGGCGGGCCCGGGGAGCTGTTTTTT
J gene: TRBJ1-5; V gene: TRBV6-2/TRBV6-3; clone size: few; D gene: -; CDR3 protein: CAGGQPNQPQHF; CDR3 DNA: TGTGCCGGTGGACAGCCTAATCAGCCCCAGCATTTT
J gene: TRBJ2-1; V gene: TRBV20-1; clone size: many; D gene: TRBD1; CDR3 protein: CSVDRGHEQFF; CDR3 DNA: TGCAGTGTGGACAGGGGGCATGAGCAGTTCTTC
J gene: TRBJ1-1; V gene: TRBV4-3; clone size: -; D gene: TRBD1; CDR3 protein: CASSGFGTGNTEAFF; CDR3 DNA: TGCGCCAGCAGCGGGTTCGGGACAGGGAACACTGAAGCTTTCTTT
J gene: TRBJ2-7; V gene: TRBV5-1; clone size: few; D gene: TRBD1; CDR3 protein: CASSSGQGPSYEQYF; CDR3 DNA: TGCGCCAGCAGCTCGGGACAGGGGCCTTCCTACGAGCAGTACTTC